This is a list of T cell receptor beta chains from one sample in a study of OX40 agonist ivuxolimab in advanced cancers. TCRdb's copy holds only in-frame clones and misses some; the assay was immunoSEQ multiplex PCR. The table lists tens of thousands of clones, approximately 85% of them singletons. The sequenced sample was CD4+ or CD8+ T cells sorted from blood, obtained in a trial of the OX40 agonist ivuxolimab. The receptors were sampled from an adult with an advanced solid tumor such as melanoma, head and neck, liver or kidney cancer. CDR3s include the opening cysteine and the closing phenylalanine or tryptophan. Clone size appears in some rows only: once, few, many, or a class for an expanded clone.

v_call	clone_size	j_call	cdr3_aa
TRBV7-2	-	TRBJ1-2	CASSPGGAGGNYGYTF
TRBV13	once	TRBJ2-3	CASSFGGGSTDTQYF
TRBV4-3	-	TRBJ1-4	CASSQEVEKLFF
TRBV5-6	-	TRBJ1-2	CASSPTDRNYGYTF
TRBV6-1	-	TRBJ2-5	CASSEWRTVQETQYF
TRBV9	-	TRBJ1-2	CASSPNARVNYGYTF
TRBV14	once	TRBJ2-7	CASSQEHEQYF
TRBV6-1	-	TRBJ1-2	CARGQGAIGYTF
TRBV27	once	TRBJ2-3	CASSSRGARTQYF
TRBV5-4	-	TRBJ2-2	CASSILGQGGGELFF
TRBV18	-	TRBJ1-5	CASSPRSGALQPQHF
TRBV10-3	-	TRBJ2-2	CAIRGFDTGELFF
TRBV6-6	-	TRBJ1-5	CASSLGGFGQPQHF
TRBV5-1	-	TRBJ2-3	CASSRQGTDTQYF
TRBV9	-	TRBJ2-3	CASSVVIGDYTDTQYF
TRBV5-1	-	TRBJ1-3	CASSLVGPAGNTIYF
TRBV7-2	-	TRBJ1-2	CASSLEASGGYTF
TRBV6-5	-	TRBJ2-3	CASSPSFGTDTQYF
TRBV30	-	TRBJ1-2	CAWSRQGRRGGYTF
TRBV6-6	-	TRBJ2-7	CASGQGSYEQYF
TRBV7-3	-	TRBJ2-1	CASSHGTSGKSYNEQFF
TRBV18	-	TRBJ1-1	CASSPRQGAAENTEAFF
TRBV5-8	-	TRBJ2-7	CANGQYSSYEQYF
TRBV10-3	-	TRBJ1-2	CALGTGEGVYGYTF
TRBV6-1	few	TRBJ1-1	CASSQWNTEAFF
TRBV4-3	-	TRBJ1-1	CASSPLVVSGWTEAFF
TRBV7-9	-	TRBJ2-4	CASSLVRTDKNIQYF
TRBV4-2	-	TRBJ2-1	CASSQLTSTYNEQFF
TRBV2	-	TRBJ2-1	CASKGGTYNEQFF
TRBV6-6	-	TRBJ1-2	CASSYRGQGNYGYTF
TRBV6-6	-	TRBJ1-1	CASSLGQLDQAFF
TRBV7-7	-	TRBJ2-7	CASSADRGHEQYF